This T cell receptor (beta chain) was identified during a study of shared clonotypes between healthy human individuals. Study context: Those who served as donors were a couple of women and a few men between the ages of 18 and 49.

In regard to this clone: What it binds is not known.

Germline CDR1 MDHEN, CDR2 SYDVKM. This CDR3 is built from 17 residues. Trimming removed 5 bases from V and 7 bases from J; junction bases left unmatched: 12. Study results and caveats: A handful of donors had 5% to 6% of their naive CD4 clonotypes in common.

The sorted-subset replicate PCRs were given 150 to 200 ng DNA, which is 30,000 or so T cell genomes. In the original processing: ImmunoSEQ junction-only sequences lacked quality scores, so their filtering differed. Measured with immunoSEQ multiplex PCR; TCRdb has only the in-frame clones, and not every one. Clone size and V and J calls were adopted from that table, with D and trimming inferred from the DNA. The sample has some 1.5 million clones, under 99% seen once. What was sequenced was naive CD4+ T cells sorted from blood. As to subset: CD45RA+ positively selected. The chain employs TRBV28 and TRBJ2-1; 12 nucleotides line up with TRBD1. The clonotype originates from a man aged 25-45 years in good health. The CDR3 nucleotides are TGTGCCAGCAGTCCTAGGGACAGGGGGCGCCCGGATAATGAGCAGTTCTTC. The encoded protein is CASSPRDRGRPDNEQFF.